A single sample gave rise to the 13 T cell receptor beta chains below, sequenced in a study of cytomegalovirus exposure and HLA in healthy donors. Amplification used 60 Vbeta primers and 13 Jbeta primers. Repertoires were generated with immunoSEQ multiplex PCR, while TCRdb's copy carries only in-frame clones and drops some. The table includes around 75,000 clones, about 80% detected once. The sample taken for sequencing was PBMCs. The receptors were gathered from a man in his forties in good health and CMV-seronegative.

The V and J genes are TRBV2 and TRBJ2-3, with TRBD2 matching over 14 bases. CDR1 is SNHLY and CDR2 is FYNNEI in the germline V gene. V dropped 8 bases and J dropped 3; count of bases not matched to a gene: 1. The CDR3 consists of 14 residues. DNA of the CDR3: TGTGCCAGCCGACTAGCGGGGGGGACAGATACGCAGTATTTT. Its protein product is CASRLAGGTDTQYF.

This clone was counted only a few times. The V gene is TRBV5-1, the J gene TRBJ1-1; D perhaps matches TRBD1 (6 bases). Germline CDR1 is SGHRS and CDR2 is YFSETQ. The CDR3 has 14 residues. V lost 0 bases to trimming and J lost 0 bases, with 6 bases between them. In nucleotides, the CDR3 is TGCGCCAGCAGCTTGGGACAGGTGAACACTGAAGCTTTCTTT. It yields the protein CASSLGQVNTEAFF.

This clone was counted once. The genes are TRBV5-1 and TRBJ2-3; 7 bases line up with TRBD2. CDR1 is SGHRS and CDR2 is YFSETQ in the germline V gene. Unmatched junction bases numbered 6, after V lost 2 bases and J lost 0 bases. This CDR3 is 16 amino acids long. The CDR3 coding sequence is TGCGCCAGCAGCTTCTCGGGTAGCGGGAGCACAGATACGCAGTATTTT. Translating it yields CASSFSGSGSTDTQYF.

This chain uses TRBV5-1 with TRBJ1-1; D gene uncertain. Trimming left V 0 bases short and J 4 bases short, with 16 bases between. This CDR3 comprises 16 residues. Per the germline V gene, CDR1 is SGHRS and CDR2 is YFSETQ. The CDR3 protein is CASSLAGRLGGTEAFF. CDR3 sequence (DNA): TGCGCCAGCAGCTTGGCCGGGAGATTGGGAGGCACTGAAGCTTTCTTT.

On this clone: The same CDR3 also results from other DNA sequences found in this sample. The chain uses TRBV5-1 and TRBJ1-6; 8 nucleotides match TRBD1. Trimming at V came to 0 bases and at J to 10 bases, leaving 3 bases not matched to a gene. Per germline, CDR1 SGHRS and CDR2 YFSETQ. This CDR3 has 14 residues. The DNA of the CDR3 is TGCGCCAGCAGCTTGGGACAGGGGAACTCACCCCTCCACTTT. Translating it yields CASSLGQGNSPLHF.

CDR3 nucleotides: TGTGCCTGGAGGGGCGGGACAGGCCACTATGGCTACACCTTC. It codes for CAWRGGTGHYGYTF. The V call is TRBV30, the J call TRBJ1-2; 8 positions match TRBD1. V shed 3 bases, J shed 3 bases, and the junction held 6 bases outside the gene matches. Looked up from germline, CDR1 is GTSNPN and CDR2 is SVGIG (reference sequence). CDR3 length: 14 amino acids.

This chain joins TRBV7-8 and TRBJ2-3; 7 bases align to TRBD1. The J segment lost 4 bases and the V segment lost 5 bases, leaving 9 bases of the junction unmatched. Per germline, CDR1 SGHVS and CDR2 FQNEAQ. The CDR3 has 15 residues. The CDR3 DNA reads TGTGCCAGCAGCATCAACAGGGGCCCTGCAGATACGCAGTATTTT. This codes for CASSINRGPADTQYF.

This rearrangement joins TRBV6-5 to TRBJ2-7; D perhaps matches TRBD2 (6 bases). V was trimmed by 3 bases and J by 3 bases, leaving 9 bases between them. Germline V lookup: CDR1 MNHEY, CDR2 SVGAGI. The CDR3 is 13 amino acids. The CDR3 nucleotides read TGTGCCAGCAGTTATCCGGGACTCTACGAGCAGTACTTC. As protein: CASSYPGLYEQYF.

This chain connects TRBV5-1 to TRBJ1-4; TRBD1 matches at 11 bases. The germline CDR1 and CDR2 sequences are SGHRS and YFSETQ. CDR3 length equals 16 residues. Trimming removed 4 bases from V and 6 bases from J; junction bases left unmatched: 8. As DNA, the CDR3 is TGCGCCAGCAGCAAGGGACAGGGGGTTTTCGATGAAAAACTGTTTTTT. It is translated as CASSKGQGVFDEKLFF.

The CDR3 region is CASRRTSGGYNEQFF. DNA of the CDR3: TGTGCCAGCAGGCGGACTAGCGGGGGGTACAATGAGCAGTTCTTC. The rearrangement links TRBV6-5 to TRBJ2-1; 14 bases line up with TRBD2. Losses at the gene ends were 6 bases for V and 4 bases for J; bases not matched to a gene: 2. Germline assignment: CDR1 MNHEY and CDR2 SVGAGI. This CDR3 region has 15 residues.

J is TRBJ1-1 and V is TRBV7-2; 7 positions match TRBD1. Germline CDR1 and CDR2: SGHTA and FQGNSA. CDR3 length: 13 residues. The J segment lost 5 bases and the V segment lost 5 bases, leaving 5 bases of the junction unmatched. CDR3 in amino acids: CASSMTGRTEAFF. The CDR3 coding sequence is TGTGCCAGCAGCATGACAGGGAGGACTGAAGCTTTCTTT.

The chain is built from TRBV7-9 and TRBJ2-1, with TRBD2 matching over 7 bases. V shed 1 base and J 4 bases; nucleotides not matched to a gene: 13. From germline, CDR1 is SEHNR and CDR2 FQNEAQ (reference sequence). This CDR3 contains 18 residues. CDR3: CASSLGSSGGGNYNEQFF. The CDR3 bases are TGTGCCAGCAGCTTAGGGTCCTCGGGCGGGGGAAATTACAATGAGCAGTTCTTC.

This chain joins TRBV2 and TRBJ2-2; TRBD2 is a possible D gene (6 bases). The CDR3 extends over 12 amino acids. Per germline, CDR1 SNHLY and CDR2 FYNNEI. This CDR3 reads CVSRRVTGELFF. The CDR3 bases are TGTGTCTCGAGGAGGGTCACCGGGGAGCTGTTTTTT.